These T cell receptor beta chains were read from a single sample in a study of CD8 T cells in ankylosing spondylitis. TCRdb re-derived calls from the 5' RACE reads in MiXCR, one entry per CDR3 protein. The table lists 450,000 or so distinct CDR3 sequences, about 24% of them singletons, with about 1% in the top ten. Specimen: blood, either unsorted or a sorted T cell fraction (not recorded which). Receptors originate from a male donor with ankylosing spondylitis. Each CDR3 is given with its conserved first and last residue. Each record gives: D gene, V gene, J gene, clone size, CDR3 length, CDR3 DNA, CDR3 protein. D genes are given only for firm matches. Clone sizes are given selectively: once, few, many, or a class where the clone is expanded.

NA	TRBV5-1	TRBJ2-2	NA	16	TGCGCCAGCAGCTTCGACACTCATAAGGGGGCCGGGGAGCTGTTTTTT	CASSFDTHKGAGELFF
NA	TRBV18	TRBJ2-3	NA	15	TGTGCCAGCTCACCCTCCCCTCAAGGGGGTGATACGCAGTATTTT	CASSPSPQGGDTQYF
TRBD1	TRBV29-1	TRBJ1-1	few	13	TGCAGCGCCAAGACAGGGGGGGGAACTGAAGCTTTCTTT	CSAKTGGGTEAFF
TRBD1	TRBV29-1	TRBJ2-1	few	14	TGCAGCGTACGGACAGGAGCGTTATACAATGAGCAGTTCTTC	CSVRTGALYNEQFF
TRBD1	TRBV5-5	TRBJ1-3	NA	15	TGTGCCAGCAGCTTTGGGACAGTCGGTGGAAACACCATATATTTT	CASSFGTVGGNTIYF
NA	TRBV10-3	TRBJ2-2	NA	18	TGTGCCATCACCTATACGGGTGGGCCTGAAACGAACACCGGGGAGCTGTTTTTT	CAITYTGGPETNTGELFF
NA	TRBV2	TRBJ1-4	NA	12	TGTGCCACTACCACAGGGACGGGAAAACTGTTTTTT	CATTTGTGKLFF
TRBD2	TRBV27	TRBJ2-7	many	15	TGTGCCAGCAGTGCCCCGGGACTAGGCTCCTACGAGCAGTACTTC	CASSAPGLGSYEQYF
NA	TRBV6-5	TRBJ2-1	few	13	TGTGCCAGCAGTTACCGAGAATACAATGAGCAGTTCTTC	CASSYREYNEQFF
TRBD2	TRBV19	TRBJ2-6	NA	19	TGTGCCAGTAGTCCTGCCCCACTAGCGGGAGCTGGTGGGGCCAACGTCCTGACTTTC	CASSPAPLAGAGGANVLTF
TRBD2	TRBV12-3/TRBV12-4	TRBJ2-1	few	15	TGTGCCAGCAGTTTTGCGGGAGGTAGAAACAATGAGCAGTTCTTC	CASSFAGGRNNEQFF
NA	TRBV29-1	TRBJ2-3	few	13	TGCAGCGTTGGGACCGGGGGTGGAGATACGCAGTATTTT	CSVGTGGGDTQYF
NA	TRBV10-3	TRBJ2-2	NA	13	TGTGCCATCACTCCCCAGAACACCGGGGAGCTGTTTTTT	CAITPQNTGELFF
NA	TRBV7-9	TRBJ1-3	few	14	TGTGCCAGCAGCTTAGTGGGGGCTGGAAACACCATATATTTT	CASSLVGAGNTIYF
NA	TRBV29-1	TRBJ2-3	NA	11	TGCAGCGTTGAGGTAGTCGACACGCAGTATTTT	CSVEVVDTQYF
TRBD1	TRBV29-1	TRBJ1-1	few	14	TGCAGCGTCCACGGACAGGGGGGGAACACTGAAGCTTTCTTT	CSVHGQGGNTEAFF
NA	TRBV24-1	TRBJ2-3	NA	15	TGTGCCACCATGGGCTCAACGGGAGATTCAGATACGCAGTATTTT	CATMGSTGDSDTQYF
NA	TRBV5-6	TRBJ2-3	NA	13	TGTGCCAGCAGCTTGGAACGACTGGATACGCAGTATTTT	CASSLERLDTQYF
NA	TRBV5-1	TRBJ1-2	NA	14	TGCGCCAGCACCCCCGGTCAGTCGGACTATGGCTACACCTTC	CASTPGQSDYGYTF
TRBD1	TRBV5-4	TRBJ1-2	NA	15	TGTGCCAGCAGTTTTTCGGACAGGGGATTCTATGGCTACACCTTC	CASSFSDRGFYGYTF
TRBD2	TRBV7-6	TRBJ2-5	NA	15	TGTGCCAGCAGCCCCCACAGCGGGAGGGGGGAGACCCAGTACTTC	CASSPHSGRGETQYF
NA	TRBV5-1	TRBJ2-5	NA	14	TGCGCCAGCAGCGTCATAGCGGTGCAAGAGACCCAGTACTTC	CASSVIAVQETQYF
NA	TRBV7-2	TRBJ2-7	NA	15	TGTGCCAGCAGCTCCTCGCCGGGGTACTCCTACGAGCAGTACTTC	CASSSSPGYSYEQYF
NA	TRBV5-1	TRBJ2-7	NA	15	TGCGCCAGCAGCTTGGGCCCGCAGGGTTCCTACGAGCAGTACTTC	CASSLGPQGSYEQYF
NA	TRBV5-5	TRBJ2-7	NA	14	TGTGCCAGCAGCTTGATTGGCAGGGGCTACGAGCAGTACTTC	CASSLIGRGYEQYF
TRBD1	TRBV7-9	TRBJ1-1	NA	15	TGTGCCAGCAGCCATTCCGGGACAGCGAACACTGAAGCTTTCTTT	CASSHSGTANTEAFF
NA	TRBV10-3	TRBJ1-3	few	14	TGTGCCATCAGATCGGACAGCTCTGGAAACACCATATATTTT	CAIRSDSSGNTIYF
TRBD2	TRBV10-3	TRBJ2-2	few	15	TGTGCCATCCGATCCGGGACTAGCAATTCCGGGGAGCTGTTTTTT	CAIRSGTSNSGELFF
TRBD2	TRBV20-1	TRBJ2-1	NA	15	TGCAGTGCTAGGACTAGCGGGAGAATCTACAATGAGCAGTTCTTC	CSARTSGRIYNEQFF
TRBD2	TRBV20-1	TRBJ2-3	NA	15	TGCAGTGCTCCCCCCAGGGGCGGGAGGGGGGATACGCAGTATTTT	CSAPPRGGRGDTQYF
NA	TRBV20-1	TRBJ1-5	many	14	TGCAGTGCTAGTCGCAGGCGCCGTGGTGAGCCCCAGCATTTT	CSASRRRRGEPQHF
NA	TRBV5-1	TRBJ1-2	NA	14	TGCGCCAGCAGCTTGGGGGACTTAGGCTATGGCTACACCTTC	CASSLGDLGYGYTF
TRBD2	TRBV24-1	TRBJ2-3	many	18	TGTGCCACCCGGACTAGCGGGCTAAGGGTGGTTAGCACAGATACGCAGTATTTT	CATRTSGLRVVSTDTQYF
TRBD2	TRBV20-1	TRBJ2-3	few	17	TGCAGTGCTAGAAGGCCCGGGACTAACAAAAATCGGGATACGCAGTATTTT	CSARRPGTNKNRDTQYF
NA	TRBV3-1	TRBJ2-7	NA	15	TGTGCCAGCAGCCAAGTTGGGGGTAAAGCCTACGAGCAGTACTTC	CASSQVGGKAYEQYF
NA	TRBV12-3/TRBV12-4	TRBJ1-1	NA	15	TGTGCCAGCACTCCCGCCTGGACAAGGAACACTGAAGCTTTCTTT	CASTPAWTRNTEAFF
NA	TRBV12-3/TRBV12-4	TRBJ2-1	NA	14	TGTGCCAGCAGTCCGACTATTACCTACAATGAGCAGTTCTTC	CASSPTITYNEQFF
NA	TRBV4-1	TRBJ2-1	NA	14	TGCGCCAGCAGCCAGCGTACAGGGCCAGGTGAGCAGTTCTTC	CASSQRTGPGEQFF
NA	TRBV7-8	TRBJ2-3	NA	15	TGTGCCAGCAGCTTAACGTTGGCTAGGACAGATACGCAGTATTTT	CASSLTLARTDTQYF
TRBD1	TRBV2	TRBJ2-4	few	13	TGTGCCATTGAGGGACAGGCCCTCAACATTCAGTACTTC	CAIEGQALNIQYF
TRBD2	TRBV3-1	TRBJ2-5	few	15	TGTGCCAGCAGTCCTAGCGGGAGTACGAGCAAGACCCAGTACTTC	CASSPSGSTSKTQYF
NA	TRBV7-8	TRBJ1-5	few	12	TGTGCCAGCAGCTCCCACGATCAGCCCCAGCATTTT	CASSSHDQPQHF
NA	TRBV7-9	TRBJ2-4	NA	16	TGTGCCAGCAGCCACGGACTGGGGCTAGCCAAAAACATTCAGTACTTC	CASSHGLGLAKNIQYF
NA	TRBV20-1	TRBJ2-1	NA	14	TGCAGTGCTAGTCGGGGGGCATCCTACAATGAGCAGTTCTTC	CSASRGASYNEQFF
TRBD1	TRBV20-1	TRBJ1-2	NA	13	TGCAGTGCTGCTACGGACAGGGCCCATGGCTACACCTTC	CSAATDRAHGYTF
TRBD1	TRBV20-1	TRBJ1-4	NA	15	TGCAGTGCTGGACAGGGAAGGGCTCTTAATGAAAAACTGTTTTTT	CSAGQGRALNEKLFF
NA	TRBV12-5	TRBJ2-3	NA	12	TGTGCTAGTGCGGGGGACACAGATACGCAGTATTTT	CASAGDTDTQYF
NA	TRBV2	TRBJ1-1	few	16	TGTGCCAGCAGTGAACGAAGGGGGGGCGAGAACACTGAAGCTTTCTTT	CASSERRGGENTEAFF
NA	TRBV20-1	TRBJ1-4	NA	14	TGCAGTGCTGTCGACAGGATTTCAAATGAAAAACTGTTTTTT	CSAVDRISNEKLFF
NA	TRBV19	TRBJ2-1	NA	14	TGTGCCAGTAGTATTGGTGGGAGACCCTATGAGCAGTTCTTC	CASSIGGRPYEQFF
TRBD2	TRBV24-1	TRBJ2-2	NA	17	TGTGCCACCAGTGACAGCCGAGCGGGAGCCTACGGCGGGGAGCTGTTTTTT	CATSDSRAGAYGGELFF
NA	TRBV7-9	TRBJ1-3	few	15	TGTGCCAGCAGCCCGAGGACAGACTCTGGAAACACCATATATTTT	CASSPRTDSGNTIYF
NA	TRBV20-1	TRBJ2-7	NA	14	TGCAGTGCAATCCGGGACACCTTCTCCTACGAGCAGTACTTC	CSAIRDTFSYEQYF
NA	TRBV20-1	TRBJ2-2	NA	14	TGCAGTGCTAGAGGGACAGAAGTCACCGGGGAGCTGTTTTTT	CSARGTEVTGELFF
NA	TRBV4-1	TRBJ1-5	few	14	TGCGCCAGCAGCCAAGAGCCGAGGAATCAGCCCCAGCATTTT	CASSQEPRNQPQHF
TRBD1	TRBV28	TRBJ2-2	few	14	TGTGCCATCTTTGACAGGGCGAACACCGGGGAGCTGTTTTTT	CAIFDRANTGELFF
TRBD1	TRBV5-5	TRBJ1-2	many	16	TGTGCCAGCAGCTTAGACTATGCTACAGGGGTTGGTGGCTACACCTTC	CASSLDYATGVGGYTF
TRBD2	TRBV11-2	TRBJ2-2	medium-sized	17	TGTGCCAGCAGCTCGCGCATAGCGGGATATGACACCGGGGAGCTGTTTTTT	CASSSRIAGYDTGELFF
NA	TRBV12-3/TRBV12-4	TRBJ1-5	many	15	TGTGCCAGCAGTCTCACAGCTACTGTCAATCAGCCCCAGCATTTT	CASSLTATVNQPQHF
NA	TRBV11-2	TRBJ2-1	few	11	TGTGCCAGCAGCCCCCGGTATGAGCAGTTCTTC	CASSPRYEQFF